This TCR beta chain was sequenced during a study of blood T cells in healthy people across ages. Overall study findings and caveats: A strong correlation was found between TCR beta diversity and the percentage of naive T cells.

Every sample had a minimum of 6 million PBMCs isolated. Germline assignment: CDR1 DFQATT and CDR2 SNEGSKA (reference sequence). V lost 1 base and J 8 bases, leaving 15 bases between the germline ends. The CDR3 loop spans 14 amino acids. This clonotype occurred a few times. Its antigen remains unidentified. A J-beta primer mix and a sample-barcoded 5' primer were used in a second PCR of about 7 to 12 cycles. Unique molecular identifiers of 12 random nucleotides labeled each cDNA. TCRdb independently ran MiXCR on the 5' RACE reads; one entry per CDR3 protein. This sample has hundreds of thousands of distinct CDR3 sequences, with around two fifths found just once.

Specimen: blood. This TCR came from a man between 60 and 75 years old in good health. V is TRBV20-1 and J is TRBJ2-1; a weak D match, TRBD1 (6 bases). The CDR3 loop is CSARGQGLAHEQFF. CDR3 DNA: TGCAGTGCTAGAGGGCAGGGGCTCGCTCATGAGCAGTTCTTC.